Below, 10 T cell receptor beta chains from the same sample are listed, as sequenced in a study of cytomegalovirus exposure and HLA in healthy donors. In the PCR, 60 Vbeta and 13 Jbeta primers were used. The data were produced by immunoSEQ multiplex PCR, yet TCRdb's version contains in-frame clones alone and is incomplete. Counted here are some 140,000 clones, 60% to 85% occurring once; the ten biggest clones make up approximately 1%. The sequenced material came from PBMCs. Source of these receptors: a man between 18 and 35 years old in good health and CMV-seronegative.

This clone was recorded a few times. The CDR3 reads CASSLGTGALFF. The CDR3 DNA follows: TGCGCCAGCAGCTTGGGGACAGGCGCACTGTTTTTT. The V and J genes are TRBV5-1 and TRBJ1-4; 7 bases agree with TRBD1. The J segment lost 13 bases and the V segment lost 0 bases, leaving 3 bases of the junction unmatched. This CDR3 spans 12 amino acids. Germline V gene lookup returns CDR1 SGHRS and CDR2 YFSETQ.

This clone has only one observation. The chain joins TRBV13 to TRBJ2-5; a weak D match, TRBD2 (7 bases). V was shortened by 5 bases and J by 5 bases, with 15 bases between the two germline ends. The CDR3 contains 14 residues. Germline V CDR1 and CDR2: PRHDT, FYEKMQ (reference sequence). Here the CDR3 DNA reads TGTGCCAGCAGCGTCAGGGGAGGGAACGAGACCCAGTACTTC. This sequence encodes CASSVRGGNETQYF.

The V gene is TRBV2, the J gene TRBJ1-2; a weak D match, TRBD1 (6 bases). In germline, CDR1 is SNHLY, CDR2 FYNNEI. V was pared by 5 bases and J by 2 bases, with 18 bases between. This CDR3 is built from 16 residues. The chain's CDR3 is CASSRGWGILNYGYTF. CDR3 sequence (DNA): TGTGCCAGCAGTAGGGGGTGGGGGATCTTAAACTATGGCTACACCTTC. Full variable domain (missing parts from reference TRBV2 and TRBJ1-2): EPEVTQTPSHQVTQMGQEVILRCVPISNHLYFYWYRQILGQKVEFLVSFYNNEISEKSEIFDDQFSVERPDGSNFTLKIRSTKLEDSAMYFCASSRGWGILNYGYTFGSGTRLTVV.

V and J are TRBV5-4 and TRBJ2-7; TRBD1 matches at 7 bases. Trimming at V came to 4 bases and at J to 0 bases, leaving 7 bases not matched to a gene. Germline V lookup: CDR1 SGHNT, CDR2 YYREEE (reference sequence). There are 15 residues in the CDR3. The CDR3 DNA follows: TGTGCCAGCAGCCCGACAGGGCCTAGCTCCTACGAGCAGTACTTC. As protein: CASSPTGPSSYEQYF. Full variable domain (missing parts from reference TRBV5-4 and TRBJ2-7): ETGVTQSPTHLIKTRGQQVTLRCSSQSGHNTVSWYQQALGQGPQFIFQYYREEENGRGNFPPRFSGLQFPNYSSELNVNALELDDSALYLCASSPTGPSSYEQYFGPGTRLTVT.

This chain uses TRBV7-9 with TRBJ2-5; the D gene is possibly TRBD2 (6 bases). The better agreement between TRBJ2-7 and the DNA end casts doubt on the J call. The CDR3 loop spans 13 amino acids. Per the germline V gene, CDR1 is SEHNR and CDR2 is FQNEAQ (reference sequence). Written as DNA, the CDR3 is TGTGCCAGCAGCTTGGGGGGTGGCTACGAGCAGTACTTC. This translates into CASSLGGGYEQYF.

The chain has TRBV5-1 and TRBJ1-1; the match to TRBD1 covers 8 bases. Looked up from germline, CDR1 is SGHRS and CDR2 is YFSETQ. The CDR3 covers 15 residues. Trimming took 4 bases from V and 5 from J; bases not matched to a gene: 10. In DNA, the CDR3 is TGCGCCAGCAGCCTACGGACAGGGCATGGAACTGAAGCTTTCTTT. It is translated as CASSLRTGHGTEAFF.

In the case of this clone: The junction departs from the called germline gene at one end, perhaps through a read error. The V gene is TRBV7-9, the J gene TRBJ2-7; 10 bases match TRBD2. There are 14 residues in the CDR3. CDR1 SEHNR and CDR2 FQNEAQ come from the germline V gene (reference sequence). The CDR3 bases are TGTGCCAGCAGCTTAGTAGGGGGTCTAGCGGGGGCCAACTTC. This gives the protein CASSLVGGLAGANF.

V gene TRBV9 combines with J gene TRBJ1-2, with unresolved D. Germline V gene data show CDR1 as SGDLS and CDR2 as YYNGEE. The CDR3 totals 15 residues. V was cut by 3 bases and J by 3 bases, with 15 bases left in between. CDR3 sequence (DNA): TGTGCCAGCAGCGGAAATCATGACAACGACTATGGCTACACCTTC. Protein product: CASSGNHDNDYGYTF.

The chain is built from TRBV19 and TRBJ1-1; 10 bases align to TRBD1. V gave up 2 bases and J gave up 5 bases; unmatched junction bases: 8. Germline assignment: CDR1 LNHDA and CDR2 SQIVND (reference sequence). CDR3 length equals 16 residues. The CDR3 protein is CASSISDRGRVTEAFF. CDR3 nucleotide sequence: TGTGCCAGTAGTATAAGTGACAGGGGGCGCGTGACTGAAGCTTTCTTT.

A single count supports this clone. The rearrangement joins TRBV27 to TRBJ2-7, with TRBD1 matching over 11 bases. The ends lost 3 bases at V and 2 bases at J; junction bases unmatched: 6. This CDR3 comprises 16 residues. CDR1 and CDR2 (germline): MNHEY, SMNVEV (reference sequence). The CDR3 protein is CASSFITGQGAYEQYF. The CDR3 region has the DNA TGTGCCAGCAGTTTTATAACGGGACAGGGGGCCTACGAGCAGTACTTC.